This TCR beta chain was recorded in a study of blood T cell repertoires in COVID-19 (dated by TCRdb to about 2020). With respect to the entire study: Samples covering the acute and convalescent phases of COVID-19 were provided by collaborators in the United States, Italy and Spain. The material from the prospective study consisted of cDNA or gDNA derived from T cells, B-cell-depleted T cells, or PBMCs. Deeply sampled blood TCRbeta repertoires from subjects exposed to, actively infected with, or recovered from COVID-19 were included in the dataset. A freely available public database, intended as a resource for researchers studying the immune response to SARS-CoV-2, is where the repertoires were released. The samples were drawn from two sources: the first 160 participants of the ongoing ImmuneRACE study, and 1,000 to 1,500 subjects contributed by 6 global collaborators. Nearly every sample came with metadata listing a de-identified subject ID, COVID-19 status, age in years and sex. Where available, HLA class I and class II types were taken from metadata supplied by the sample provider and were not determined by assay-based typing.

TCRbeta CDR3 regions were amplified from genomic DNA by means of the immunoSEQ Assay, a bias-controlled multiplex PCR. The paper's processing steps were these. Nucleated cell counts per sample were estimated from amplification of reference gene primers within the assay. To quantify the absolute abundance of each unique TCRbeta CDR3 rearrangement, sequence reads were collapsed and filtered. For each sample, productive Simpson clonality was calculated as the square root of Simpson's diversity index across productive rearrangements. What TCRdb holds here is the immuneACCESS table cut down to in-frame rearrangements. Part of the clones is not present; checked against another copy, under half of the missing clones reflect an unresolved V gene, and the others are unexplained. Clone size and the V and J calls come from that table; the DNA yielded D and trimming. The sample has around 120,000 clones on record, 55% to 75% of them singletons. The ten largest make up 2% to 2.5% of the sample.

Study-wide conclusions, independent of this receptor: Clinical and demographic metadata were provided uncurated, with the amount varying by source and participant.

Concerning this clone: Its antigen has not been determined. Per-base qualities were not stored, and no clone one base away is much larger.

Whole blood was collected in K2EDTA tubes by collaborating institutions according to the institutions' own protocols. For TCRbeta analysis, collaborators shipped samples in one of three forms: frozen whole blood, isolated PBMCs, or DNA extracted from either of those sample types. The germline V gene yields MNHEY for CDR1 and SVGAGI for CDR2. Trimming removed 11 bases from V and 0 bases from J; the gene matches leave 5 bases unexplained. Taken from cysteine to phenylalanine, the CDR3 has 13 residues. The entry retains the CDR3 DNA only, 39 bases that are in frame from base 1. The sequenced sample consisted of peripheral blood. The receptor was isolated from a woman in her sixties or seventies with acute or convalescent COVID-19. This chain is built from TRBV6-5 and TRBJ1-1; the central 8 bases match TRBD1. The CDR3 region has the sequence CAGDRGLNTEAFF. The sequenced DNA is TGTGCCGGAGACAGGGGTCTGAACACTGAAGCTTTCTTT.